A selection of T cell receptor beta chains follows, all from one sample in a study of blood T cell repertoires in COVID-19. Sequencing was performed with immunoSEQ multiplex PCR; in TCRdb, only in-frame clones are kept and a portion is missing. The sample holds around 72,000 clones, approximately 85% seen once. The specimen sequenced was peripheral blood. These receptors were taken from a man between 50 and 59 years old with acute or convalescent COVID-19. CDR3s include the opening cysteine and the closing phenylalanine or tryptophan. The D gene is left open where the match is weak. Where a row states a size, it is once, few, many or the class of an expanded clone; other rows omit it.

abundance	v_gene	j_gene	d_gene	CDR3aa	CDR3nt
many	TRBV6-5	TRBJ1-3	TRBD1	CASRTGSSGNTIYF	TGTGCCAGCAGGACAGGGAGCTCTGGAAACACCATATATTTT
.	TRBV3-1/TRBV3-2	TRBJ2-7	.	CASSPLEASSYEQYF	TGTGCCAGCAGCCCTTTGGAGGCCAGCTCCTACGAGCAGTACTTC
.	TRBV7-9	TRBJ2-1	.	CASRLYNEQFF	TGTGCCAGCAGACTATACAATGAGCAGTTCTTC
.	TRBV7-9	TRBJ1-6	TRBD1	CASSTLTGGTLNSPLHF	TGTGCCAGCAGCACCTTGACAGGGGGGACTCTGAATTCACCCCTCCACTTT
.	TRBV7-2	TRBJ2-7	TRBD2	CASSLGLAGAFSYEQYF	TGTGCCAGCAGCTTAGGACTAGCGGGGGCCTTTTCCTACGAGCAGTACTTC
.	TRBV12-3/TRBV12-4	TRBJ1-1	.	CASSPPRGAAFF	TGTGCCAGCAGCCCCCCACGGGGAGCGGCTTTCTTT
.	TRBV5-4	TRBJ1-6	.	CASSLGQNNSPLHF	TGTGCCAGCAGCTTGGGACAGAATAATTCACCCCTCCACTTT
.	TRBV6-5	TRBJ1-6	.	CASSLTRGYNSPLHF	TGTGCCAGCAGCCTCACCCGGGGGTATAATTCACCCCTCCACTTT
.	TRBV2	TRBJ2-5	TRBD2	CASRALAGGRNVETQYF	TGTGCCAGCAGAGCACTAGCGGGGGGGCGCAATGTAGAGACCCAGTACTTC
.	TRBV5-1	TRBJ2-2	.	CASSLGQGGDTGELFF	TGCGCCAGCAGCTTGGGGCAGGGTGGTGACACCGGGGAGCTGTTTTTT